One sample yielded the 2 T cell receptor beta chains listed below, sequenced in a study of blood T cell repertoires in COVID-19. TCRdb keeps only in-frame clones here, not all; method: immunoSEQ multiplex PCR. Among 300,000 to 350,000 clones listed, roughly 90% were seen once. Sequencing was carried out using peripheral blood. Every receptor here comes from a man between 18 and 29 years old with active or convalescent COVID-19.

The V call is TRBV7-8, the J call TRBJ1-1; TRBD1 is a possible D gene (6 bases). The CDR3 consists of 16 residues. V lost 7 bases to trimming and J lost 5 bases, with 23 bases between them. CDR1 is SGHVS and CDR2 is FQNEAQ in the germline V gene. CDR3 DNA: TGTGCCAGCACCGGACCCCAGGGGTCATTAGGAACTGAAGCTTTCTTT. Protein product: CASTGPQGSLGTEAFF.

The chain recombines TRBV14 with TRBJ1-2; TRBD1 matches at 7 bases. This CDR3 contains 13 residues. Per germline, CDR1 SGHDN and CDR2 FVKESK. With V trimmed by 4 bases and J by 5 bases, 4 bases remained unmatched. The CDR3 nucleotides read TGTGCCAGCAGCCTACACAGGGGATATGGCTACACCTTC. Translation gives CASSLHRGYGYTF. Based on the CDR3 plus reference TRBV14 and TRBJ1-2, the full variable domain is EAGVTQFPSHSVIEKGQTVTLRCDPISGHDNLYWYRRVMGKEIKFLLHFVKESKQDESGMPNNRFLAERTGGTYSTLKVQPAELEDSGVYFCASSLHRGYGYTFGSGTRLTVV.